This section outlines one T cell receptor (beta chain) sequence together with its context. No antigen is known for it. Per germline, CDR1 SGHNT and CDR2 YYREEE (reference sequence). The CDR3 contains 16 residues. Trimming cost V 0 bases and J 3 bases, with 15 bases left between them. Terminally differentiated effector memory CD45RA+ cells were excluded from the naive CD8 cells, which were CD45RO-negative and positively selected for CCR7. The donors, healthy adults who were HIV-negative, had experienced no recent acute infections or vaccinations. All the donors were Caucasian adults who lived in Nashville, Tennessee. The data originate from a study of shared clonotypes between healthy human individuals. General observations from the study: Generation probability values for non-shared clonotypes were lower than those for clonotypes shared by all four donors. Of the naive CD4 clonotypes, approximately 5% were shared across several donors.

Clones were sequenced by immunoSEQ multiplex PCR, and TCRdb holds only the in-frame ones, with some missing. The sample has about 580,000 clones, roughly 98% seen once; the top ten hold 0.3%. This clonotype was sampled from a man younger than 45 in good health. Sequencing input: naive CD8+ T cells sorted from blood. The chain joins TRBV5-4 to TRBJ1-1; D unclear. CDR3 nucleotides: TGTGCCAGCAGCTTGGGATTGGCAAGTGGGGACACTGAAGCTTTCTTT. Its translation: CASSLGLASGDTEAFF.